This paragraph covers one T cell receptor (beta chain) sequence. Its antigen is undetermined. Sequencing used immunoSEQ multiplex PCR; TCRdb keeps in-frame clones, though not all of them. The profile shows around 17,000 clones, around 89% of them singletons. This record belongs to a study of T cells in localized non-small cell lung cancer. Findings and limits, study-wide: Of the top 100 tumor clones, median around 55 were in adjacent lung, more than 25 among its top 100.

The V and J ends lost 3 bases and 3 bases respectively, with 11 bases between them. CDR1 and CDR2 from the germline V gene are LNHDA and SQIVND (reference sequence). The CDR3 extends over 14 amino acids. The TCR comes from a woman aged 35-75 years with stage III lung adenocarcinoma. The V and J genes are TRBV19 and TRBJ1-2; D is unresolved. Here the sequenced sample was peripheral blood mononuclear cells, taken before any cancer treatment. In DNA form, the CDR3 reads TGTGCCAGTAGTATCTTGGAGTTTGACTATGGCTACACCTTC. It yields the protein CASSILEFDYGYTF.